This T cell receptor beta chain is from a study of blood T cells in healthy people across ages. Findings and caveats of the study: Older age went with lower TCR beta diversity per million T cells, in a roughly linear way.

All donors came from Russia, were Caucasian and healthy, and spanned ages 6 to 90. Total RNA was extracted at no less than 5 micrograms per sample. On this clonotype itself: Its specificity is not known. The junction departs from the called germline gene at one end, perhaps through a read error.

CDR3 length equals 13 residues. In germline, CDR1 is MGHRA, CDR2 YSYEKL. Sample-barcoded 5' priming and a J-beta primer mix drove a second PCR of roughly 6 to 12 cycles. One entry per CDR3 protein results from TCRdb running MiXCR on the 5' RACE reads. The repertoire includes 800,000 to 1,300,000 distinct CDR3 sequences, almost 25% of them detected once, and about 0.69% sits in the top ten. The same sample was also studied in work on T cells of mothers and their children. That source adds: In this cohort, donors were three healthy Caucasian mothers plus their six children.

The sequencing input was blood. The TCR originated in a girl aged 2 to 9 in good health. This chain uses TRBV4-1 with TRBJ1-5; D not resolved. The CDR3 region has the DNA TGCGCCAGCAGCCAAGTGATGGATCAGCCCCAACATTTT. Encoded protein: CASSQVMDQPQHF.